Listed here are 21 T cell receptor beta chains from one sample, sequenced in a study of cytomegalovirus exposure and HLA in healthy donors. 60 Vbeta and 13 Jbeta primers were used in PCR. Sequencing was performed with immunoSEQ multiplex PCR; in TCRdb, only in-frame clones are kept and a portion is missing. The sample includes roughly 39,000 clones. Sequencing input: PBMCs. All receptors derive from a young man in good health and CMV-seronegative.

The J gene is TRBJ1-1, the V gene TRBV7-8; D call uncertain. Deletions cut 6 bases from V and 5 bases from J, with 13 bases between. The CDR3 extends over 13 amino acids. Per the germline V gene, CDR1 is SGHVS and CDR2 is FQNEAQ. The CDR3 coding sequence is TGTGCCAGCAGAAGGATGGCGGATACTGAAGCTTTCTTT. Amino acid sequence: CASRRMADTEAFF.

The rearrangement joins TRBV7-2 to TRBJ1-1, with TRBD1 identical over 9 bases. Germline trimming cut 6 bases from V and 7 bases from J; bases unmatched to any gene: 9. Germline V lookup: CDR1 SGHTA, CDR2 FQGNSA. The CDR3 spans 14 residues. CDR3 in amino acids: CASSRTGTGFEAFF. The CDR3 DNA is TGTGCCAGCAGTCGAACCGGGACAGGGTTTGAAGCTTTCTTT. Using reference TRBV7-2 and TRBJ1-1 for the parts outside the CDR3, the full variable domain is GAGVSQSPSNKVTEKGKDVELRCDPISGHTALYWYRQSLGQGLEFLIYFQGNSAPDKSGLPSDRFSAERTGGSVSTLTIQRTQQEDSAVYLCASSRTGTGFEAFFGQGTRLTVV.

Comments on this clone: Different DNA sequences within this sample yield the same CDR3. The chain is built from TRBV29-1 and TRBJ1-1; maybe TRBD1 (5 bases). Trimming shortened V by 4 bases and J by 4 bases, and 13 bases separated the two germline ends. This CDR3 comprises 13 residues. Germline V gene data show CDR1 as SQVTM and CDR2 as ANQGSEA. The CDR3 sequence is CSVAPQDATEAFF. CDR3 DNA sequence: TGCAGCGTTGCCCCACAGGATGCCACTGAAGCTTTCTTT.

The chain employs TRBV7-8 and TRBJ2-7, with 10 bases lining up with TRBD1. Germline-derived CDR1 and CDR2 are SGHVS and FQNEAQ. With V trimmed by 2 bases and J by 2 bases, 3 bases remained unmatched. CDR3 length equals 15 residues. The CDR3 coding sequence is TGTGCCAGCAGCTTACCGACAGGGGGCGCCTACGAGCAGTACTTC. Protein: CASSLPTGGAYEQYF.

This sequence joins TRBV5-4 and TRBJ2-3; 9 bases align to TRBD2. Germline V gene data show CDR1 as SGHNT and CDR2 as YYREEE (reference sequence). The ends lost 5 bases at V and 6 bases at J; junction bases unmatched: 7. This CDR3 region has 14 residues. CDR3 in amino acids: CASSLAGLGDTQYF. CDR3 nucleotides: TGTGCCAGCAGTCTAGCGGGACTCGGGGATACGCAGTATTTT.

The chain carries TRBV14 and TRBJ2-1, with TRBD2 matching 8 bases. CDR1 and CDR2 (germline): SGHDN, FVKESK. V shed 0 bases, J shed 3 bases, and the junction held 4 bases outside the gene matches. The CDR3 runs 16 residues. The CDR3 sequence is CASSQDSGSIYNEQFF. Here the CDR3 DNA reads TGTGCCAGCAGCCAAGACAGCGGGAGTATCTACAATGAGCAGTTCTTC. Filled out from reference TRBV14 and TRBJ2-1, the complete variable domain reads EAGVTQFPSHSVIEKGQTVTLRCDPISGHDNLYWYRRVMGKEIKFLLHFVKESKQDESGMPNNRFLAERTGGTYSTLKVQPAELEDSGVYFCASSQDSGSIYNEQFFGPGTRLTVL.

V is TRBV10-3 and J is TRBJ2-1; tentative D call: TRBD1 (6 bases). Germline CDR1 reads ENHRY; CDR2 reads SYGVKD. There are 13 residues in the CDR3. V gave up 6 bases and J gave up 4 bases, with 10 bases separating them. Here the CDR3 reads CAIRQDSYNEQFF. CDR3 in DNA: TGTGCCATCAGACAGGACAGTTACAATGAGCAGTTCTTC.

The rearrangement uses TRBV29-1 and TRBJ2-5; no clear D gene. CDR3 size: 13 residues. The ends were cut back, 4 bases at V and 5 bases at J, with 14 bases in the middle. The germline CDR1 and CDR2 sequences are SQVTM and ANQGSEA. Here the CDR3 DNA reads TGCAGCGTTGGTGTATCCTCGAGTGAGACCCAGTACTTC. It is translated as CSVGVSSSETQYF.

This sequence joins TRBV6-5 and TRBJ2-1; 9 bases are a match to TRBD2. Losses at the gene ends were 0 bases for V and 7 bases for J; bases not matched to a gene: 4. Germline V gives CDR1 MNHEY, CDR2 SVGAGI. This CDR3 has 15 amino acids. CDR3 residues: CASSYSGLAGNEQFF. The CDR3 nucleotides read TGTGCCAGCAGTTACTCGGGGCTAGCGGGGAATGAGCAGTTCTTC.

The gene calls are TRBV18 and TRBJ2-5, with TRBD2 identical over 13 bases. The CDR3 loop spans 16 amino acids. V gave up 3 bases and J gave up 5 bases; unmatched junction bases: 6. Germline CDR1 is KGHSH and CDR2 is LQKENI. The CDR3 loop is CASSPRLAGGLETQYF. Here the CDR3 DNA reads TGTGCCAGCTCACCCAGACTAGCGGGAGGCCTGGAGACCCAGTACTTC. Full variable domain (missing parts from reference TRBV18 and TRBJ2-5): NAGVMQNPRHLVRRRGQEARLRCSPMKGHSHVYWYRQLPEEGLKFMVYLQKENIIDESGMPKERFSAEFPKEGPSILRIQQVVRGDSAAYFCASSPRLAGGLETQYFGPGTRLLVL.

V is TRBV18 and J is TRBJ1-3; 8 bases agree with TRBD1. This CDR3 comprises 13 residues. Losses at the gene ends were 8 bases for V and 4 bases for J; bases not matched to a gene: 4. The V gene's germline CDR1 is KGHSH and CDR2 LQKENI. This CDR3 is CASGQGIGNTIYF. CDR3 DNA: TGTGCCAGCGGACAGGGCATCGGAAACACCATATATTTT.

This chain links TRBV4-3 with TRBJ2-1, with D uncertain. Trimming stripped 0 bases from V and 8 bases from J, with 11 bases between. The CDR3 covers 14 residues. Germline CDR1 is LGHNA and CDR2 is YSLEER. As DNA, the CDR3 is TGCGCCAGCAGCCAAGATGGGCATTTGGATGAGCAGTTCTTC. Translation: CASSQDGHLDEQFF.

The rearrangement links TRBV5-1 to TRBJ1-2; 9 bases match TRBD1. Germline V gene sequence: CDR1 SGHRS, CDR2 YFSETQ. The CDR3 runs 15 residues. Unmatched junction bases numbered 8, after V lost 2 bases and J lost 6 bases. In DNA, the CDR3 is TGCGCCAGCAGCTTAACAGGGGGCGCAGAGGATGGCTACACCTTC. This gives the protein CASSLTGGAEDGYTF.

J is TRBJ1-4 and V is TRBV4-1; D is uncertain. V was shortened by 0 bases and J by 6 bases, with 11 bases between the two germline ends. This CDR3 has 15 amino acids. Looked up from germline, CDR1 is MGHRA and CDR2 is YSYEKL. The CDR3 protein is CASSQDVVIYEKLFF. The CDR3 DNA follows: TGCGCCAGCAGCCAAGATGTAGTCATCTATGAAAAACTGTTTTTT.

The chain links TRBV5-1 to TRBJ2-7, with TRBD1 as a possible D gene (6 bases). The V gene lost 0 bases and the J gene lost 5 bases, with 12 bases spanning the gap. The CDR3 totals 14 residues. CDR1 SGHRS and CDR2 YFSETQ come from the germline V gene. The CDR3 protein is CASSLAQGSHEQYF. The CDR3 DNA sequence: TGCGCCAGCAGCTTGGCGCAGGGGAGCCACGAGCAGTACTTC.

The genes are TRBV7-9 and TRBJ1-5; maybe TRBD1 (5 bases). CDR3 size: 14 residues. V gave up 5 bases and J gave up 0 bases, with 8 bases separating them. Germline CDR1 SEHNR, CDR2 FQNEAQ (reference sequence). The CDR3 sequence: CASSPDSSNQPQHF. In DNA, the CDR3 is TGTGCCAGCAGCCCTGACAGTAGCAATCAGCCCCAGCATTTT.

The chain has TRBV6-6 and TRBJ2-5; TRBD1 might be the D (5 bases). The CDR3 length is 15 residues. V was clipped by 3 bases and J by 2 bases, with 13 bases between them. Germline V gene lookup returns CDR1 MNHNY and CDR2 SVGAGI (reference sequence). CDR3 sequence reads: CASSYGANGQETQYF. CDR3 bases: TGTGCCAGCAGTTATGGGGCGAACGGTCAAGAGACCCAGTACTTC.

CDR3 bases: TGTGCCTGGAGTCTGACAGAGCCCTACGAGCAGTACTTC. This sequence encodes CAWSLTEPYEQYF. V is TRBV30 and J is TRBJ2-7, with D possibly being TRBD1 (5 bases). V was clipped by 2 bases and J by 2 bases, with 10 bases between them. Germline V gene data show CDR1 as GTSNPN and CDR2 as SVGIG (reference sequence). The CDR3 runs 13 residues. Based on the CDR3 plus reference TRBV30 and TRBJ2-7, the full variable domain is SQTIHQWPATLVQPVGSPLSLECTVEGTSNPNLYWYRQAAGRGLQLLFYSVGIGQISSEVPQNLSASRPQDRQFILSSKKLLLSDSGFYLCAWSLTEPYEQYFGPGTRLTVT.

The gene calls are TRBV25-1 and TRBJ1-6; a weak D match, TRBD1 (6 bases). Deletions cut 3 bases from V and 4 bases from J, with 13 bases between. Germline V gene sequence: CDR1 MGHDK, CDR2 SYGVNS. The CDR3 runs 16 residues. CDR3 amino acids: CASSEIGQSYNSPLHF. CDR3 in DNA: TGTGCCAGCAGTGAGATTGGACAGTCGTATAATTCACCCCTCCACTTT. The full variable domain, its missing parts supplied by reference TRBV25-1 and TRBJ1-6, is EADIYQTPRYLVIGTGKKITLECSQTMGHDKMYWYQQDPGMELHLIHYSYGVNSTEKGDLSSESTVSRIRTEHFPLTLESARPSHTSQYLCASSEIGQSYNSPLHFGNGTRLTVT.

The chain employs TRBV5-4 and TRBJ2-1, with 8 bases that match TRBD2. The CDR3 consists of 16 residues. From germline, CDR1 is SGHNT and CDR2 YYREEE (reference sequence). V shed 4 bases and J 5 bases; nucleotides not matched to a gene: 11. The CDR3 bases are TGTGCCAGCAGCCCCGCCGGGACTAGAATTAACAATGAGCAGTTCTTC. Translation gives CASSPAGTRINNEQFF.

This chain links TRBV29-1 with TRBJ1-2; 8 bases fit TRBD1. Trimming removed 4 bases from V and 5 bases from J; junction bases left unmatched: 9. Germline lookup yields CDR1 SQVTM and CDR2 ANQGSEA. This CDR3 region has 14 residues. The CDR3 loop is CSVGDRGEFYGYTF. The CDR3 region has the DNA TGCAGCGTTGGTGACAGGGGAGAATTTTATGGCTACACCTTC. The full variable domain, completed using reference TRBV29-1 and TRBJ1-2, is SAVISQKPSRDICQRGTSLTIQCQVDSQVTMMFWYRQQPGQSLTLIATANQGSEATYESGFVIDKFPISRPNLTFSTLTVSNMSPEDSSIYLCSVGDRGEFYGYTFGSGTRLTVV.